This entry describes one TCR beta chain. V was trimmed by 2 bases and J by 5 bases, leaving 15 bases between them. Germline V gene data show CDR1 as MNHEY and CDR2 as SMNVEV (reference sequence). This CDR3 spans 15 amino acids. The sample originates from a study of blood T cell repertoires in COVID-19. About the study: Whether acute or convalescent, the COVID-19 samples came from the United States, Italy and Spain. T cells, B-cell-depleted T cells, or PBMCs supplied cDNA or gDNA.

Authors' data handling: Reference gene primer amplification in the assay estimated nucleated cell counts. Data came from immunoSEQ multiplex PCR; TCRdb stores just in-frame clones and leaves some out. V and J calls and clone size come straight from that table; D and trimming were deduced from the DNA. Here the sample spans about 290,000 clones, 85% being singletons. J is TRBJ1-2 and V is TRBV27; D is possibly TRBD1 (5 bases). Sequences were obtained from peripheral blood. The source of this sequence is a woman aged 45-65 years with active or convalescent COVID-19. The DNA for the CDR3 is TGTGCCAGCAGTTTAGAATTTACGGGACTATATGGCTACACCTTC. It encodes CASSLEFTGLYGYTF.